These 28 T cell receptor beta chains came from one sample sequenced in a study of blood T cell repertoires in COVID-19. Assay used: immunoSEQ multiplex PCR; TCRdb lists only in-frame clones, some missing. The repertoire includes tens of thousands of clones, around 83% of them detected once, and around 24% sits in the top ten. Sequencing input: peripheral blood. The receptors were gathered from a human donor with acute or convalescent COVID-19. The donor label of this sample is uncertain.

J is TRBJ1-1 and V is TRBV6-2 or TRBV6-3, with D tentatively TRBD1 (6 bases). There are 13 residues in the CDR3. With 6 bases removed from V and 4 bases from J, the gap between germline ends came to 12 bases. Germline V gives CDR1 MNHEY, CDR2 SVGEGT. Here the CDR3 reads CASSKQGSTEAFF. In nucleotides, the CDR3 is TGTGCCAGCAGCAAACAGGGTTCCACTGAAGCTTTCTTT.

This chain links TRBV5-5 with TRBJ1-2; possibly TRBD1 for D (6 bases). Trimming stripped 0 bases from V and 6 bases from J, with 15 bases between. This CDR3 comprises 15 residues. CDR1 is SGHKS and CDR2 is YYEKEE in the germline V gene (reference sequence). Here the CDR3 DNA reads TGTGCCAGCAGCTTGGAGGGGGAGCTGGGAGATGGCTACACCTTC. Translating gives CASSLEGELGDGYTF.

The V gene is TRBV6-5, the J gene TRBJ2-3, with no clear D. V dropped 0 bases and J dropped 0 bases, with 7 bases sitting between them. Germline CDR1 reads MNHEY; CDR2 reads SVGAGI. The CDR3 extends over 15 amino acids. CDR3 loop: CASSYSQSSTDTQYF. DNA for the CDR3: TGTGCCAGCAGTTACTCACAGTCCAGCACAGATACGCAGTATTTT.

The chain employs TRBV7-9 and TRBJ2-3, with D possibly being TRBD2 (6 bases). CDR1 and CDR2 from the germline V gene are SEHNR and FQNEAQ (reference sequence). The CDR3 has 17 amino acids. Trimming removed 1 base at V and 2 bases at J, with 16 bases between. The CDR3 is CASSLDPPSAYTDTQYF. CDR3 nucleotide sequence: TGTGCCAGCAGCTTAGATCCCCCTAGCGCCTACACAGATACGCAGTATTTT.

This clone was counted between two and nine times. The chain employs TRBV5-4 and TRBJ2-2; TRBD2 is a possible D gene (6 bases). This CDR3 has 15 amino acids. Between the trimmed V and J ends, which lost 4 bases and 7 bases, there was a span of 17 bases. Germline CDR1 and CDR2: SGHNT and YYREEE (reference sequence). The CDR3 nucleotides are TGTGCCAGCAGCGGGCCGGGGGTATTGAGCGGGGAGCTGTTTTTT. It codes for CASSGPGVLSGELFF.

This sequence joins TRBV5-1 and TRBJ2-2; D is uncertain. The germline CDR1 and CDR2 sequences are SGHRS and YFSETQ. The CDR3 contains 15 residues. V was cut by 1 base and J by 1 base, with 8 bases left in between. The CDR3 protein is CASSLNPVNTGELFF. The CDR3 DNA reads TGCGCCAGCAGCTTGAATCCGGTGAACACCGGGGAGCTGTTTTTT.

The V and J genes are TRBV4-1 and TRBJ2-2; TRBD2 agrees at 8 bases. Germline loops: CDR1 MGHRA, CDR2 YSYEKL. Trimming at V came to 1 base and at J to 3 bases, leaving 10 bases not matched to a gene. The CDR3 extends over 18 amino acids. CDR3 nucleotide sequence: TGCGCCAGCAGCCAAGTGGTCGGCGGGAGGCGGGACACCGGGGAGCTGTTTTTT. Protein sequence: CASSQVVGGRRDTGELFF.

CDR3 DNA: TGTGCCAGCAGCCCGACAGGGGACGAGCAGTACTTC. Amino acids: CASSPTGDEQYF. The chain joins TRBV11-2 to TRBJ2-7; TRBD1 matches 8 bases. The CDR3 is made up of 12 amino acids. The J segment lost 5 bases and the V segment lost 5 bases, leaving 2 bases of the junction unmatched. Germline V gene lookup returns CDR1 SGHAT and CDR2 FQNNGV. The full variable domain, with the rest looked up from reference TRBV11-2 and TRBJ2-7, is EAGVAQSPRYKIIEKRQSVAFWCNPISGHATLYWYQQILGQGPKLLIQFQNNGVVDDSQLPKDRFSAERLKGVDSTLKIQPAKLEDSAVYLCASSPTGDEQYFGPGTRLTVT.

This chain joins TRBV7-3 and TRBJ2-3; 14 positions agree with TRBD2. Germline loops: CDR1 SGHTA, CDR2 FQGTGA. The CDR3 has 18 residues. With V trimmed by 2 bases and J by 3 bases, 7 bases remained unmatched. The CDR3 loop is CASSLGAGTSGGTDTQYF. The CDR3 bases are TGTGCCAGCAGCTTAGGGGCGGGGACTAGCGGGGGAACAGATACGCAGTATTTT.

The chain couples TRBV29-1 to TRBJ2-2; a possible D gene is TRBD2 (5 bases). Germline V CDR1 and CDR2: SQVTM, ANQGSEA. This CDR3 comprises 14 residues. V was cut by 6 bases and J by 0 bases, with 11 bases left in between. The CDR3 region has the DNA TGCAGCGTGACTAAAAAACCGAACACCGGGGAGCTGTTTTTT. It translates to CSVTKKPNTGELFF.

The V and J genes are TRBV29-1 and TRBJ1-1; D possibly corresponds to TRBD1 (6 bases). V was cut by 4 bases and J by 0 bases, with 9 bases left in between. Germline CDR1 is SQVTM and CDR2 is ANQGSEA. This CDR3 spans 13 amino acids. This CDR3 reads CSVVGGVNTEAFF. CDR3 coding DNA: TGCAGCGTTGTAGGGGGGGTGAACACTGAAGCTTTCTTT. Variable domain in full (rest from reference TRBV29-1 and TRBJ1-1): SAVISQKPSRDICQRGTSLTIQCQVDSQVTMMFWYRQQPGQSLTLIATANQGSEATYESGFVIDKFPISRPNLTFSTLTVSNMSPEDSSIYLCSVVGGVNTEAFFGQGTRLTVV.

V and J are TRBV29-1 and TRBJ2-4; 9 nucleotides align to TRBD1. Germline lookup yields CDR1 SQVTM and CDR2 ANQGSEA. The CDR3 is 13 amino acids. J lost 8 bases, V lost 4 bases, and 6 bases had no gene match. In DNA form, the CDR3 reads TGCAGCGTTGGGACAGGGGTCAGAGACATTCAGTACTTC. Translated, it gives CSVGTGVRDIQYF.

The V gene is TRBV25-1, the J gene TRBJ2-1; 7 bases align to TRBD2. The CDR3 consists of 15 residues. Trimming cost V 6 bases and J 2 bases; bases outside gene matches: 7. Germline lookup yields CDR1 MGHDK and CDR2 SYGVNS. This CDR3 is CASSYGSGPYNEQFF. In DNA, the CDR3 is TGTGCCAGCAGCTACGGTAGCGGGCCCTACAATGAGCAGTTCTTC.

This chain joins TRBV20-1 and TRBJ2-3, with 10 bases lining up with TRBD2. The germline V gene encodes CDR1 DFQATT and CDR2 SNEGSKA (reference sequence). Trimming removed 3 bases from V and 3 bases from J; junction bases left unmatched: 3. The CDR3 totals 14 residues. In DNA, the CDR3 is TGCAGTGCTAGTACTAGCGGGGTTACAGATACGCAGTATTTT. It is translated as CSASTSGVTDTQYF.

This clone was seen a single time. This chain links TRBV11-2 with TRBJ1-6; D possibly corresponds to TRBD1 (5 bases). V dropped 2 bases and J dropped 7 bases, with 15 bases sitting between them. The CDR3 loop spans 16 amino acids. Germline CDR1 is SGHAT and CDR2 is FQNNGV. CDR3 coding DNA: TGTGCCAGCAGCTTAAGCGGCGGGACGGTGAATTCACCCCTCCACTTT. It yields the protein CASSLSGGTVNSPLHF.

The V call is TRBV5-1, the J call TRBJ2-2, with TRBD2 matching 9 bases. V lost 0 bases to trimming and J lost 0 bases; unmatched junction nucleotides: 9. The CDR3 contains 19 residues. Germline CDR1 and CDR2: SGHRS and YFSETQ. CDR3 protein: CASSLAARAGGTNTGELFF. As DNA, the CDR3 is TGCGCCAGCAGCTTGGCCGCCAGAGCGGGGGGAACGAACACCGGGGAGCTGTTTTTT.

J is TRBJ2-1 and V is TRBV2, with D hard to call. V lost 4 bases, J lost 3 bases, and 13 bases lay in between. This CDR3 is 15 amino acids long. Germline CDR1 SNHLY, CDR2 FYNNEI. The CDR3 DNA follows: TGTGCCAGCAGTGTAGACTCGCAGAACTACAATGAGCAGTTCTTC. Its protein product is CASSVDSQNYNEQFF. Variable domain in full (rest from reference TRBV2 and TRBJ2-1): EPEVTQTPSHQVTQMGQEVILRCVPISNHLYFYWYRQILGQKVEFLVSFYNNEISEKSEIFDDQFSVERPDGSNFTLKIRSTKLEDSAMYFCASSVDSQNYNEQFFGPGTRLTVL.

This clone appeared a single time. The chain employs TRBV28 and TRBJ1-1, with TRBD1 matching over 8 bases. This CDR3 has 15 amino acids. Germline V CDR1 and CDR2: MDHEN, SYDVKM. Losses at the gene ends were 3 bases for V and 2 bases for J; bases not matched to a gene: 5. Written as DNA, the CDR3 is TGTGCCAGCAGTTTTTACAGGGGGAAAAACACTGAAGCTTTCTTT. The encoded protein is CASSFYRGKNTEAFF.

The rearrangement links TRBV6-2 or TRBV6-3 to TRBJ1-6; D unresolved. Deletions cut 3 bases from V and 8 bases from J, with 14 bases between. The germline V gene encodes CDR1 MNHEY and CDR2 SVGEGT. This CDR3 is 15 amino acids long. As DNA, the CDR3 is TGTGCCAGCAGTTATTTAACTTTAAGAGATTCACCCCTCCACTTT. Protein product: CASSYLTLRDSPLHF.

The V and J genes are TRBV9 and TRBJ2-1; 13 nucleotides align to TRBD2. V lost 3 bases to trimming and J lost 6 bases; unmatched junction nucleotides: 3. This CDR3 comprises 15 residues. Germline V gene data show CDR1 as SGDLS and CDR2 as YYNGEE. The chain's CDR3 is CASSEWTSGGNEQFF. The DNA for the CDR3 is TGTGCCAGCAGCGAATGGACTAGCGGGGGCAATGAGCAGTTCTTC. The full variable domain, completed using reference TRBV9 and TRBJ2-1, is DSGVTQTPKHLITATGQRVTLRCSPRSGDLSVYWYQQSLDQGLQFLIQYYNGEERAKGNILERFSAQQFPDLHSELNLSSLELGDSALYFCASSEWTSGGNEQFFGPGTRLTVL.

The V and J genes are TRBV7-9 and TRBJ2-7; 7 bases align to TRBD2. The CDR3 is 15 amino acids. With V trimmed by 5 bases and J by 5 bases, 12 bases remained unmatched. Per the germline V gene, CDR1 is SEHNR and CDR2 is FQNEAQ (reference sequence). The CDR3 is CASSPLEAGSHEQYF. Written as DNA, the CDR3 is TGTGCCAGCAGCCCGCTTGAAGCGGGGAGTCACGAGCAGTACTTC.

The J gene is TRBJ2-3, the V gene TRBV10-3; TRBD2 agrees at 12 bases. Losses at the gene ends were 2 bases for V and 2 bases for J; bases not matched to a gene: 5. The germline CDR1 and CDR2 sequences are ENHRY and SYGVKD. The CDR3 is 17 amino acids. The CDR3 loop reads CAISETRTSGNTDTQYF. Here the CDR3 DNA reads TGTGCCATCAGTGAGACCCGGACTAGCGGGAACACAGATACGCAGTATTTT.

V gene TRBV24-1 combines with J gene TRBJ2-2; D unclear. The ends were cut back, 9 bases at V and 2 bases at J, with 9 bases in the middle. Germline V lookup: CDR1 KGHDR, CDR2 SFDVKD. The CDR3 consists of 13 residues. CDR3 nucleotide sequence: TGTGCCACCCAGCGAGGAAACACCGGGGAGCTGTTTTTT. This sequence encodes CATQRGNTGELFF.

The gene calls are TRBV7-9 and TRBJ2-6; 11 positions match TRBD1. The J segment lost 4 bases and the V segment lost 4 bases, leaving 12 bases of the junction unmatched. Germline lookup yields CDR1 SEHNR and CDR2 FQNEAQ (reference sequence). CDR3 length equals 19 residues. The CDR3 sequence: CASSWTGGAVKAGANVLTF. CDR3 coding DNA: TGTGCCAGCAGCTGGACAGGGGGCGCGGTTAAGGCCGGGGCCAACGTCCTGACTTTC.

V usage is TRBV28 and J usage is TRBJ2-7; D possibly corresponds to TRBD2 (6 bases). The germline CDR1 and CDR2 sequences are MDHEN and SYDVKM. The V end was cut by 8 bases, the J end by 3 bases, with 17 bases between. This CDR3 has 14 residues. CDR3 in DNA: TGTGCCAGCGCCGACGGGAGCTCAATCTACGAGCAGTACTTC. It is translated as CASADGSSIYEQYF. Drawing the rest from reference TRBV28 and TRBJ2-7, the complete variable domain is DVKVTQSSRYLVKRTGEKVFLECVQDMDHENMFWYRQDPGLGLRLIYFSYDVKMKEKGDIPEGYSVSREKKERFSLILESASTNQTSMYLCASADGSSIYEQYFGPGTRLTVT.

In its sample, this clone was seen once. This chain uses TRBV6-5 with TRBJ2-7; 13 nucleotides agree with TRBD2. Trimming took 5 bases from V and 6 from J; bases not matched to a gene: 7. In germline, CDR1 is MNHEY, CDR2 SVGAGI. The CDR3 contains 15 residues. The CDR3 loop reads CASSLGTSGILEQYF. In nucleotides, the CDR3 is TGTGCCAGCAGTCTTGGGACTAGCGGGATCCTCGAGCAGTACTTC.

The chain employs TRBV10-1 and TRBJ2-7, with D maybe TRBD1 (5 bases). Per germline, CDR1 WNHNN and CDR2 SYGVQD (reference sequence). V lost 6 bases to trimming and J lost 0 bases, with 12 bases between them. This CDR3 region has 14 residues. The CDR3 bases are TGCGCCAGCAGATTAGACAGCAGCTCCTACGAGCAGTACTTC. It is translated as CASRLDSSSYEQYF.

The genes are TRBV7-8 and TRBJ2-1; 7 bases fit TRBD2. The J segment lost 8 bases and the V segment lost 2 bases, leaving 3 bases of the junction unmatched. Germline CDR1 is SGHVS and CDR2 is FQNEAQ. This CDR3 comprises 13 residues. CDR3 in DNA: TGTGCCAGCAGCTTAACTAGCGCCGATGAGCAGTTCTTC. Its protein product is CASSLTSADEQFF.